This is a list of T cell receptor beta chains from one sample in a study of blood T cell repertoires in COVID-19. Assay used: immunoSEQ multiplex PCR; TCRdb lists only in-frame clones, some missing. The sample yields roughly 95,000 clones, about 84% seen once. Sequencing was carried out using peripheral blood. These TCRs come from a human donor in a cohort sampled during active COVID-19. Both conserved end residues are part of each CDR3. A D gene is named only where the DNA matches it firmly. Some rows mark clone size as missing; the rest say once, few, many or name a class of expanded clone.

size: NA
V: TRBV28
D: NA
J: TRBJ2-6
DNA: TGTGCCAGCAGCCCGGGACATTCGGGCGGGGCCAACGTCCTGACTTTC
CDR3: CASSPGHSGGANVLTF

size: few
V: TRBV18
D: NA
J: TRBJ2-7
DNA: TGTGCCAGCTCACCCGGACAGTCCTACGAGCAGTACTTC
CDR3: CASSPGQSYEQYF

size: NA
V: TRBV10-1
D: NA
J: TRBJ2-1
DNA: TGCGCCAGCAGTCGGGGGACAGCCGCCTACAATGAGCAGTTCTTC
CDR3: CASSRGTAAYNEQFF

size: NA
V: TRBV24-1
D: TRBD1
J: TRBJ1-5
DNA: TGTGCCACCAGTGATGGACAGGCTGGCAATCAGCCCCAGCATTTT
CDR3: CATSDGQAGNQPQHF

size: NA
V: TRBV4-1
D: TRBD2
J: TRBJ2-5
DNA: TGCGCCAGCAGCCCAAACCCGACTAGCGGGAGGGCTTGGGAGACCCAGTACTTC
CDR3: CASSPNPTSGRAWETQYF

size: NA
V: TRBV6-5
D: NA
J: TRBJ1-6
DNA: TGTGCCAGCAGTTATTCAGGCGAGAGTTCACCCCTCCACTTT
CDR3: CASSYSGESSPLHF

size: once
V: TRBV3-1/TRBV3-2
D: TRBD1
J: TRBJ2-4
DNA: TGTGCCAGCAGCCCGGGTCGGACAGGGGGAAACATTCAGTACTTC
CDR3: CASSPGRTGGNIQYF

size: NA
V: TRBV5-1
D: NA
J: TRBJ2-2
DNA: TGCGCCAGCAGCTTCTCGAGCGGGAACACCGGGGAGCTGTTTTTT
CDR3: CASSFSSGNTGELFF

size: NA
V: TRBV5-1
D: NA
J: TRBJ1-1
DNA: TGCGCCAGCAGCGCAGCGGGGGAGACTGAAGCTTTCTTT
CDR3: CASSAAGETEAFF

size: NA
V: TRBV29-1
D: TRBD2
J: TRBJ2-7
DNA: TGCAGCGTTGAAGATCGGGGTAGCGGGGCTCCCTACGAGCAGTACTTC
CDR3: CSVEDRGSGAPYEQYF

size: NA
V: TRBV6-2/TRBV6-3
D: NA
J: TRBJ2-7
DNA: TGTGCCAGCAGTTATATTCGGACAGACTACGAGCAGTACTTC
CDR3: CASSYIRTDYEQYF

size: NA
V: TRBV27
D: NA
J: TRBJ2-2
DNA: TGTGCCAGCAGTTCTTACACCGGGGAGCTGTTTTTT
CDR3: CASSSYTGELFF

size: NA
V: TRBV5-1
D: TRBD1
J: TRBJ2-5
DNA: TGCGCCAGCAGCTATAGAACAGGGGCAGAGACCCAGTACTTC
CDR3: CASSYRTGAETQYF

size: NA
V: TRBV19
D: TRBD1
J: TRBJ1-5
DNA: TGTGCCAGTACCTCCTGGGACAGTCCCAATCAGCCCCAGCATTTT
CDR3: CASTSWDSPNQPQHF

size: NA
V: TRBV6-2/TRBV6-3
D: TRBD2
J: TRBJ2-7
DNA: TGTGCCAGCAGCCCACTAGCGGTATCCTACGAGCAGTACTTC
CDR3: CASSPLAVSYEQYF